This T cell receptor beta chain was obtained from a study of metastatic and nonmetastatic thyroid tumors. Points from the study as a whole: Within blood and tumor, benign nodules reportedly had significantly lower TCR beta diversity than malignant thyroid tumors did.

All patients were untreated before thyroid surgery. This clone was seen repeatedly, ten times or more. Its antigen is currently unknown. TCRdb re-analyzed the PCR reads using MiXCR. The table has 26,000 or so clones, roughly 15% seen once. This CDR3 has 15 amino acids. Germline V gene sequence: CDR1 MNHEY, CDR2 SMNVEV (reference sequence). The germline V and J ends were trimmed by 6 bases and 1 base, with 13 bases remaining between them. This sequence joins TRBV27 and TRBJ2-1; a weak D match, TRBD1 (7 bases). Sample: blood. The TCR comes from a female donor with papillary thyroid cancer or a benign thyroid nodule (not recorded which). Some clones in this sample may be carry-over from other donors' samples. CDR3 region: CASRQGSGSYNEQFF. In DNA form, the CDR3 reads TGTGCCAGCAGACAGGGGAGCGGGTCCTACAATGAGCAGTTCTTC.